This entry lists 26 T cell receptor beta chains sequenced from one sample in a study of T cells in Graves' hyperthyroidism and ophthalmopathy. RNA transcripts yielded amplified TCR beta CDR3 regions. Carried out on the TCR CDR3, a first-round RT-PCR used the HTBI primer set. TCRdb reanalysed the multiplex PCR reads using MiXCR and keeps one entry per CDR3 protein. The sample lists roughly 400,000 distinct CDR3 sequences, 15% to 17% occurring once. The material sequenced was blood. The source of these receptors is a woman younger than 35 with Graves' hyperthyroidism that later progressed to Graves' ophthalmopathy.

Note on this clonotype: One base away lies a much larger clone, so this may be a sequencing read error. The chain employs TRBV27 and TRBJ2-1, with TRBD2 matching 8 bases. The CDR3 is 15 amino acids. The germline V gene has CDR1 MNHEY and CDR2 SMNVEV (reference sequence). J lost 7 bases, V lost 6 bases, and 11 bases had no gene match. CDR3: CASSQMGLVRNEQFF. The CDR3 DNA reads as TGTGCCAGCAGCCAAATGGGACTAGTCAGGAATGAGCAGTTCTTC.

This clonotype was seen repeatedly, ten times or more. J is TRBJ2-2 and V is TRBV20-1; D uncertain. V was trimmed by 3 bases and J by 1 base, leaving 3 bases between them. CDR1 DFQATT and CDR2 SNEGSKA come from the germline V gene (reference sequence). CDR3 length: 12 amino acids. CDR3 in amino acids: CSASGNTGELFF. The CDR3 nucleotides are TGCAGTGCTAGCGGGAACACCGGGGAGCTGTTTTTT.

The chain combines TRBV29-1 with TRBJ2-7; D is tentatively TRBD1 or TRBD2 (5 bases each). The CDR3 is 11 residues long. The V and J ends lost 3 bases and 6 bases respectively, with 9 bases between them. Germline V gene lookup returns CDR1 SQVTM and CDR2 ANQGSEA. CDR3 residues: CSVEWGTEQYF. The DNA for the CDR3 is TGCAGCGTTGAGTGGGGGACCGAGCAGTACTTC.

In its sample, this clonotype was seen many times. V and J are TRBV20-1 and TRBJ2-3; D is perhaps TRBD2 (5 bases). Trimming left V 1 base short and J 1 base short, with 12 bases between. The germline V gene has CDR1 DFQATT and CDR2 SNEGSKA (reference sequence). This CDR3 comprises 15 residues. The CDR3 nucleotides read TGCAGTGCTAGAGTAGCTAGCTTCCGCACAGATACGCAGTATTTT. It specifies CSARVASFRTDTQYF.

This clonotype has at least ten counts. The chain employs TRBV20-1 and TRBJ2-7; D possibly corresponds to TRBD2 (5 bases). The CDR3 extends over 15 amino acids. V lost 3 bases and J lost 0, with 15 bases in between. Per germline, CDR1 DFQATT and CDR2 SNEGSKA (reference sequence). CDR3 nucleotide sequence: TGCAGTGCTAGTGGCCTCGAGCGGCGCTCCTACGAGCAGTACTTC. Its protein is CSASGLERRSYEQYF.

This clonotype was seen many times. V gene TRBV20-1 combines with J gene TRBJ2-1, with D perhaps TRBD2 (5 bases). V was clipped by 1 base and J by 5 bases, with 12 bases between them. CDR1 is DFQATT, CDR2 SNEGSKA, per germline (reference sequence). The CDR3 is made up of 14 amino acids. CDR3 DNA sequence: TGCAGTGCTAGAGTATACGGACTCAACAATGAGCAGTTCTTC. This codes for CSARVYGLNNEQFF.

This clonotype was counted ten times or more. V usage is TRBV10-3 and J usage is TRBJ1-4, with TRBD1 matching 7 bases. Germline V gene data show CDR1 as ENHRY and CDR2 as SYGVKD. The trim removed 0 bases at V and 4 bases at J, leaving 11 bases unmatched. The CDR3 sequence is 18 residues long. CDR3 nucleotide sequence: TGTGCCATCAGTGAGTCTCGGACGGCCGGGACAGTTAATGAAAAACTGTTTTTT. Encoded protein: CAISESRTAGTVNEKLFF.

This clonotype has more than one count but fewer than ten. The CDR3 loop reads CASSPTGESQPQHF. CDR3 DNA: TGTGCCAGCAGCCCGACGGGGGAGAGCCAGCCCCAGCATTTT. The chain joins TRBV12-3 or TRBV12-4 to TRBJ1-5; possibly TRBD1 for D (5 bases). Trimming stripped 6 bases from V and 7 bases from J, with 16 bases between. The CDR3 consists of 14 residues.

This clonotype has more than one count but fewer than ten. V and J are TRBV5-1 and TRBJ2-2; tentative D call: TRBD2 (6 bases). Germline V gives CDR1 SGHRS, CDR2 YFSETQ. Between the trimmed V and J ends, which lost 4 bases and 0 bases, there was a span of 13 bases. The CDR3 is 16 residues long. The CDR3 coding sequence is TGCGCCAGCAGCCCATCGGGACTTCCGAACACCGGGGAGCTGTTTTTT. This gives the protein CASSPSGLPNTGELFF.

As concerns this clonotype: A read error is possible here, since a much larger clone lies one base away. The V call is TRBV15, the J call TRBJ2-2; 10 bases are shared with TRBD1. This CDR3 is 19 amino acids long. Germline V gene lookup returns CDR1 LNHNV and CDR2 YYDKDF (reference sequence). The CDR3 nucleotides read TGTGCCACCAGCAGAGGGGGCGACAGGGGGCGACTGCACACCGGGGAGCCGTTTTTT. As protein: CATSRGGDRGRLHTGEPFF.

V usage is TRBV9 and J usage is TRBJ2-1; TRBD2 matches 12 bases. V shed 4 bases, J shed 4 bases, and the junction held 12 bases outside the gene matches. This CDR3 spans 18 amino acids. CDR1 SGDLS and CDR2 YYNGEE come from the germline V gene. The CDR3 protein is CASSPRPGLAGFYNEQFF. In DNA, the CDR3 is TGTGCCAGCAGCCCGAGGCCAGGACTAGCGGGATTTTACAATGAGCAGTTCTTC.

This clonotype was observed at least ten times. The genes are TRBV7-2 and TRBJ2-5; 11 nucleotides match TRBD2. Trimming at V came to 1 base and at J to 6 bases, leaving 7 bases not matched to a gene. The CDR3 is 16 residues long. CDR1 is SGHTA and CDR2 is FQGNSA in the germline V gene. The CDR3 nucleotides are TGTGCCAGCAGCTTAGGGTTAGCGGGAGGGTTACAGACCCAGTACTTC. Translating it yields CASSLGLAGGLQTQYF.

This clonotype showed up many times. J is TRBJ2-1 and V is TRBV20-1; 11 nucleotides agree with TRBD2. Germline values: CDR1 DFQATT, CDR2 SNEGSKA (reference sequence). V shed 4 bases, J shed 1 base, and the junction held 15 bases outside the gene matches. The CDR3 spans 19 residues. DNA for the CDR3: TGCAGTGCTAACTCCCCTCCCGGAACTAGCGGGAGTTCCTACAATGAGCAGTTCTTC. It translates to CSANSPPGTSGSSYNEQFF.

There are many counts of this clonotype. The V call is TRBV27, the J call TRBJ2-1; either TRBD1 or TRBD2 may fit D (5 bases each). CDR1 MNHEY and CDR2 SMNVEV come from the germline V gene (reference sequence). V lost 5 bases and J lost 4, with 9 bases in between. The CDR3 contains 13 residues. CDR3 sequence: CASSPGPYNEQFF. In DNA form, the CDR3 reads TGTGCCAGCAGTCCGGGGCCTTACAATGAGCAGTTCTTC.

The table lists this clonotype with a few counts. The V and J genes are TRBV15 and TRBJ1-3; D is uncertain. The CDR3 is 16 residues long. V was pared by 1 base and J by 0 bases, with 10 bases between. Germline values: CDR1 LNHNV, CDR2 YYDKDF (reference sequence). CDR3 loop: CATSRGGPSSGNTIYF. The CDR3 DNA reads TGTGCCACCAGCAGAGGTGGCCCGAGCTCTGGAAACACCATATATTTT.

This clonotype was counted at least ten times. The CDR3 nucleotides are TGCAGTGCTAGAGGTTACGTAGGGGATAACGCCGGGGAGCTGTTTTTT. Amino acid sequence: CSARGYVGDNAGELFF. This chain links TRBV20-1 with TRBJ2-2, with D possibly TRBD1 on 5 matching bases. CDR3 length: 16 residues. In germline, CDR1 is DFQATT, CDR2 SNEGSKA (reference sequence). V was trimmed by 1 base and J by 6 bases, leaving 18 bases between them.

This clonotype was counted between two and nine times. The J gene is TRBJ2-2, the V gene TRBV10-3; 7 nucleotides line up with TRBD1. The CDR3 spans 13 residues. V shed 4 bases, J shed 7 bases, and the junction held 3 bases outside the gene matches. From germline, CDR1 is ENHRY and CDR2 SYGVKD. The CDR3 is CAISVTGSGELFF. In DNA, the CDR3 is TGTGCCATCAGTGTGACAGGGAGCGGGGAGCTGTTTTTT.

This chain uses TRBV28 with TRBJ1-6; D is ambiguous. The CDR3 totals 15 residues. Trimming left V 2 bases short and J 5 bases short, with 10 bases between. Germline V gene sequence: CDR1 MDHEN, CDR2 SYDVKM. As DNA, the CDR3 is TGTGCCAGCAGTTTAGCGTGGCTGGATAATTCACCCCTCCACTTT. This translates into CASSLAWLDNSPLHF. The full variable domain, rest sourced from reference TRBV28 and TRBJ1-6, is DVKVTQSSRYLVKRTGEKVFLECVQDMDHENMFWYRQDPGLGLRLIYFSYDVKMKEKGDIPEGYSVSREKKERFSLILESASTNQTSMYLCASSLAWLDNSPLHFGNGTRLTVT.

The sample holds many counts of this clonotype. V and J are TRBV29-1 and TRBJ2-1; TRBD2 matches at 12 bases. The V gene end was trimmed by 7 bases and the J gene end by 0 bases; junction bases not matched to a gene: 7. The CDR3 sequence is 16 residues long. Germline CDR1 reads SQVTM; CDR2 reads ANQGSEA. CDR3 amino acids: CSGGPGLAGSYNEQFF. For the CDR3, the DNA is TGCAGCGGTGGACCGGGACTAGCGGGCTCCTACAATGAGCAGTTCTTC.

This clonotype was detected many times. The CDR3 DNA reads as TGTGCCAGCAGTTTATCAGAGGGTTCGACCCAGTACTTC. This translates into CASSLSEGSTQYF. The V call is TRBV27, the J call TRBJ2-5; maybe TRBD2 (5 bases). Trimming pared 0 bases from V and 7 bases from J, leaving 9 bases between. The CDR3 is 13 amino acids. Germline V lookup: CDR1 MNHEY, CDR2 SMNVEV (reference sequence).

This clonotype was detected many times. This chain connects TRBV25-1 to TRBJ1-1; D is unresolved. The CDR3 has 12 residues. The V end lost 2 bases, the J end lost 11 bases, and 12 bases lay between the germline ends. Per the germline V gene, CDR1 is MGHDK and CDR2 is SYGVNS. The CDR3 region is CASSEGRTTAFF. The CDR3 nucleotides read TGTGCCAGCAGTGAAGGCCGGACGACGGCTTTCTTT.

This clonotype was picked up many times. The chain carries TRBV20-1 and TRBJ1-6; 7 bases match TRBD1. This CDR3 has 14 residues. The germline V gene has CDR1 DFQATT and CDR2 SNEGSKA (reference sequence). V shed 6 bases, J shed 3 bases, and the junction held 5 bases outside the gene matches. The CDR3 DNA follows: TGCAGTGCGAACAGGGGCCGCTATAATTCACCCCTCCACTTT. Translation gives CSANRGRYNSPLHF.

This clonotype was counted a few times. The CDR3 loop is CASRLKRDEQFF. The CDR3 DNA reads as TGTGCCAGCAGGTTGAAAAGGGATGAGCAGTTCTTC. This sequence joins TRBV27 and TRBJ2-1; D is uncertain. Germline CDR1 and CDR2: MNHEY and SMNVEV (reference sequence). This CDR3 has 12 amino acids. V was clipped by 6 bases and J by 8 bases, with 11 bases between them.

This clonotype showed up many times. The chain couples TRBV5-1 to TRBJ2-5, with TRBD1 as a possible D gene (6 bases). V gave up 2 bases and J gave up 2 bases, with 13 bases separating them. This CDR3 spans 15 amino acids. Germline V CDR1 and CDR2: SGHRS, YFSETQ. Here the CDR3 reads CASSFGTGRQETQYF. CDR3 nucleotides: TGCGCCAGCAGCTTTGGCACAGGGAGACAAGAGACCCAGTACTTC.

Ten or more counts support this clonotype. The rearrangement joins TRBV6-1 to TRBJ1-5; the D gene is possibly TRBD1 (6 bases). The CDR3 totals 18 residues. Germline loops: CDR1 MNHNS, CDR2 SASEGT. The V and J ends lost 2 bases and 0 bases respectively, with 17 bases between them. CDR3 DNA: TGTGCCAGCAGTGAATTTGGGGGCCAAGTTTCTAGCAATCAGCCCCAGCATTTT. Amino acid sequence: CASSEFGGQVSSNQPQHF.

This chain uses TRBV18 with TRBJ2-7, with TRBD1 identical over 7 bases. This CDR3 is built from 16 residues. The germline V gene encodes CDR1 KGHSH and CDR2 LQKENI. The junction had 8 bases not matched to a gene; V was cut back by 0 bases and J by 3 bases. The CDR3 sequence: CASSPPPGGNGYEQYF. CDR3 DNA: TGTGCCAGCTCACCACCGCCAGGGGGTAATGGCTACGAGCAGTACTTC.